This T cell receptor beta chain was profiled in a study of blood T cell repertoires in COVID-19. Per the original methods: Amplification of reference gene primers was used by the study to estimate nucleated cell counts. This table comes from immunoSEQ multiplex PCR, and its TCRdb copy is limited to in-frame clones, with some not included. V and J calls and clone size follow that table, whereas D and trimming were derived from the DNA. This sample has 150,000 to 200,000 clones, with 70% to 90% found just once. The participants were between about 18 and 90 years old and came from roughly 25 US areas. What the recovered Cohort 3 donors had was two negative PCRs, clearance, or symptom resolution. V was cut by 4 bases and J by 4 bases, with 19 bases left in between. CDR3 size: 16 residues. CDR1 and CDR2 (germline): MNHEY, SMNVEV (reference sequence).

The sequencing input was PBMCs or T cells enriched from blood (not recorded which). The origin of this receptor is a woman aged 50 to 60 who had recovered from COVID-19. The chain has TRBV27 and TRBJ1-1; TRBD1 might be the D (5 bases). The CDR3 loop reads CASSSVIGTGGTEAFF. The CDR3 nucleotides read TGTGCCAGCAGTTCCGTAATCGGGACTGGGGGCACTGAAGCTTTCTTT.